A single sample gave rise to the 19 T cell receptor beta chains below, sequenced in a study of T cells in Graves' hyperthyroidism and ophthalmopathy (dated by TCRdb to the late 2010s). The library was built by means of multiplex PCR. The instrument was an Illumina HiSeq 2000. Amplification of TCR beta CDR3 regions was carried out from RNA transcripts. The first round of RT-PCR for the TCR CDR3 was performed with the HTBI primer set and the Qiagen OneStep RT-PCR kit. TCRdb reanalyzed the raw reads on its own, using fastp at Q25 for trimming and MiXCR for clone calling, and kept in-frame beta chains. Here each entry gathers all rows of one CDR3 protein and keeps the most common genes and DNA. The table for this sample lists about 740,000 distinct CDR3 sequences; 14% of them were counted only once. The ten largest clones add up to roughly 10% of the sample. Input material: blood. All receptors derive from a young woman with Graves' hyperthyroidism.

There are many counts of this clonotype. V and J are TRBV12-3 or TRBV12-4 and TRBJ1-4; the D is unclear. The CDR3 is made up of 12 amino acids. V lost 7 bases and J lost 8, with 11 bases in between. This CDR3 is CASTLGREKLFF. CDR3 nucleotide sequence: TGTGCCAGCACCCTGGGGAGGGAAAAACTGTTTTTT.

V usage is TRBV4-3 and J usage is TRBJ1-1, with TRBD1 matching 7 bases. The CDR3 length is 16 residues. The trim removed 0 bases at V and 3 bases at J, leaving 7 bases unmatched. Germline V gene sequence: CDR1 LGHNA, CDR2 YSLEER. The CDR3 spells CASSQDGTVIDTEAFF. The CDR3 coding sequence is TGCGCCAGCAGCCAAGATGGGACAGTCATAGACACTGAAGCTTTCTTT.

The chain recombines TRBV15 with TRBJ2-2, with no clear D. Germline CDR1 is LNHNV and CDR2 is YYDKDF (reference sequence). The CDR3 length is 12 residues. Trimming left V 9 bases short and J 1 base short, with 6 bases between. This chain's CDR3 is CATRMNTGELFF. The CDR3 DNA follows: TGTGCCACTCGTATGAACACCGGGGAGCTGTTTTTT.

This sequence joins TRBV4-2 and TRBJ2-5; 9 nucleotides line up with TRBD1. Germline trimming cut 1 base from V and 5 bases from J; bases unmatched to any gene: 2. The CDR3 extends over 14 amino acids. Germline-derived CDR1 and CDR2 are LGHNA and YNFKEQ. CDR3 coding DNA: TGTGCCAGCAGCCAAGCCGGGACAGGGGAGACCCAGTACTTC. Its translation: CASSQAGTGETQYF.

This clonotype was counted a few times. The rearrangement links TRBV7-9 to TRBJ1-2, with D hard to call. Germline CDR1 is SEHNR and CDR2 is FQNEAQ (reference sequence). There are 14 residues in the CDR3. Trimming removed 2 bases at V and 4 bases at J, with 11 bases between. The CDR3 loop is CASSLFETSYGYTF. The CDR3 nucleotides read TGTGCCAGCAGCTTATTCGAGACATCCTATGGCTACACCTTC. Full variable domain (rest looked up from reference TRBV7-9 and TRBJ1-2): DTGVSQNPRHKITKRGQNVTFRCDPISEHNRLYWYRQTLGQGPEFLTYFQNEAQLEKSRLLSDRFSAERPKGSFSTLEIQRTEQGDSAMYLCASSLFETSYGYTFGSGTRLTVV.

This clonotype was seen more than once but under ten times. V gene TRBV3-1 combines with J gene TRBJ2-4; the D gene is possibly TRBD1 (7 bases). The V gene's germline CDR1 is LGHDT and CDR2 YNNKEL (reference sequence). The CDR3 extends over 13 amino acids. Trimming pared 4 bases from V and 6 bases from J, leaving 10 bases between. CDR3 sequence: CASSPGGRNIQYF. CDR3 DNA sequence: TGTGCCAGCAGCCCAGGGGGGCGAAACATTCAGTACTTC.

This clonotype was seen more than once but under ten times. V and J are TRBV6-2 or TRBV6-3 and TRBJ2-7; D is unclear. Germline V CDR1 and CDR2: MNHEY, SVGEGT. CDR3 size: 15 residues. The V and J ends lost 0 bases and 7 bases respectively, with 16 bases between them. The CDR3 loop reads CASSYSTVTVGEQYF. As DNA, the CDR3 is TGTGCCAGCAGTTACTCGACGGTCACGGTAGGGGAGCAGTACTTC.

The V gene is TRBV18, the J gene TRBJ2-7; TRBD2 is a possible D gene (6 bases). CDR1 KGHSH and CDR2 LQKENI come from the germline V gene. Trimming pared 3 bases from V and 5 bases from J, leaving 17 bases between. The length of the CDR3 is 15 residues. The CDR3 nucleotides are TGTGCCAGCTCACCTTTTAGGAGGGCCCCAGACGAGCAGTACTTC. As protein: CASSPFRRAPDEQYF.

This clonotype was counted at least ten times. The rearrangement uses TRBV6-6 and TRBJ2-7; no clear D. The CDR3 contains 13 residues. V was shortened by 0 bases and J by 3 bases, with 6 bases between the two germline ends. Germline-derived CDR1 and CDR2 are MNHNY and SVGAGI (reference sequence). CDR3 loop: CASSYSLDYEQYF. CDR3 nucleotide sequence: TGTGCCAGCAGTTACTCCTTGGACTACGAGCAGTACTTC.

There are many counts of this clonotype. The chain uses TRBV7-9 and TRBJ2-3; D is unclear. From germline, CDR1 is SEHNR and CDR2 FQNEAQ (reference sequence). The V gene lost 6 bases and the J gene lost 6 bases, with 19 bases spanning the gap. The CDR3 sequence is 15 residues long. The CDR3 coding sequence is TGTGCCAGCAGTCATTACGGAGATCTACAGGATACGCAGTATTTT. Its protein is CASSHYGDLQDTQYF.

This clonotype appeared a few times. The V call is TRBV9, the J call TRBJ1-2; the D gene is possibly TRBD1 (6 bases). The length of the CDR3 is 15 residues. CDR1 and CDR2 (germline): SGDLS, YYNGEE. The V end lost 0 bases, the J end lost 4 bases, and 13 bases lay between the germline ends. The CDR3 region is CASSVGGRGVYGYTF. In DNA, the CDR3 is TGTGCCAGCAGCGTAGGGGGCAGGGGAGTCTATGGCTACACCTTC.

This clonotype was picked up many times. CDR3 coding DNA: TGTGCCAGCACCCCAGGGACAGGATACTACGAGCAGTACTTC. Protein sequence: CASTPGTGYYEQYF. V gene TRBV28 combines with J gene TRBJ2-7, with 8 bases aligning to TRBD1. After removal of 7 bases from V and 3 bases from J, the junction contained 8 bases not matched to a gene. The CDR3 covers 14 residues. Germline loops: CDR1 MDHEN, CDR2 SYDVKM.

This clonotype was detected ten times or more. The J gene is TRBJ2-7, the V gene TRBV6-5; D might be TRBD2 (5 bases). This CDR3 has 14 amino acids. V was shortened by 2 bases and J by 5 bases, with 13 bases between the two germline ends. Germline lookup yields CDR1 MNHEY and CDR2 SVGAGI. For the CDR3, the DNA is TGTGCCAGCAGTTACACGGGGTCGGGCAACGAGCAGTACTTC. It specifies CASSYTGSGNEQYF.

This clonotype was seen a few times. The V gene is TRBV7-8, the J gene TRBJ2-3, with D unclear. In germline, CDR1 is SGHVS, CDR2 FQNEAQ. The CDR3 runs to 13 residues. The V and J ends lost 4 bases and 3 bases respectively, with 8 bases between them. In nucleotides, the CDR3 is TGTGCCAGCAGCTCTCCCCGGACAGATACGCAGTATTTT. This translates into CASSSPRTDTQYF.

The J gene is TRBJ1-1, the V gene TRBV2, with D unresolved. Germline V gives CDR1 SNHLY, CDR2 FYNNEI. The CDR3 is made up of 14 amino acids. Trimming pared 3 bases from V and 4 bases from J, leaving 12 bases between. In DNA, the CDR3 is TGTGCCAGCAGTGAGGCAGCCATCACCACTGAAGCTTTCTTT. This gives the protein CASSEAAITTEAFF.

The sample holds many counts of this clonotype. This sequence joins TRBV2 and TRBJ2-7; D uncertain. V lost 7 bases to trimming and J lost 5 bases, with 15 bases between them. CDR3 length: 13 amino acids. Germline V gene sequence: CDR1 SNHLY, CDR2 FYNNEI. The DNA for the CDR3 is TGTGCCAGCACCCCAAGGAACCTCAACGAGCAGTACTTC. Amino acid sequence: CASTPRNLNEQYF.

CDR3 nucleotides: TGTGCCAGCAGCGTAGTCCCAACCGGGACTAGTAACGAGCAGTACTTC. Protein product: CASSVVPTGTSNEQYF. J is TRBJ2-7 and V is TRBV9; 8 bases fit TRBD2. V lost 0 bases to trimming and J lost 5 bases; unmatched junction nucleotides: 10. The CDR3 covers 16 residues. CDR1 SGDLS and CDR2 YYNGEE come from the germline V gene.

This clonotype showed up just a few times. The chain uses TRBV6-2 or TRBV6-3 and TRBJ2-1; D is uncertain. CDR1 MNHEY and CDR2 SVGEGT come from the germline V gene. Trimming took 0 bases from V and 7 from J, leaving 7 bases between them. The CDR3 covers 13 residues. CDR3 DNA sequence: TGTGCCAGCAGTTACTCGGTCTCTAATGAGCAGTTCTTC. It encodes CASSYSVSNEQFF.

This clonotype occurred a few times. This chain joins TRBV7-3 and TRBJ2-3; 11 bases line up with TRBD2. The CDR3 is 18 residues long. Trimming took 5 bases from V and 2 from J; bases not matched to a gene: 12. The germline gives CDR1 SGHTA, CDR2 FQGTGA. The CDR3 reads CASSQLILAGGVTDTQYF. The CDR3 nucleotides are TGTGCCAGCAGCCAACTTATTCTAGCGGGAGGTGTCACAGATACGCAGTATTTT.